This TCR beta chain came from a study of blood T cell repertoires in COVID-19. Study-wide context: Whether acute or convalescent, the COVID-19 samples came from the United States, Italy and Spain.

After removal of 6 bases from V and 8 bases from J, the junction contained 4 bases not matched to a gene. The CDR3 covers 12 residues. Germline loops: CDR1 WSHSY, CDR2 SAAADI. In the original workflow: The assay estimated nucleated cells by amplifying reference gene primers. Here immunoSEQ multiplex PCR was the method, and the copy in TCRdb shows in-frame clones only, minus some. V, J and clone size reflect that table, while D and trimming were determined from the DNA. The sample contains approximately 300,000 clones, around nine tenths of which appear only once. The source material was peripheral blood. This chain joins TRBV10-2 and TRBJ2-1, with 7 bases aligning to TRBD1. This sequence was found in a man aged 50 or older with active or convalescent COVID-19. The CDR3 DNA is TGCGCCAGCAGGGGACAGTCCGATGAGCAGTTCTTC. It specifies CASRGQSDEQFF.